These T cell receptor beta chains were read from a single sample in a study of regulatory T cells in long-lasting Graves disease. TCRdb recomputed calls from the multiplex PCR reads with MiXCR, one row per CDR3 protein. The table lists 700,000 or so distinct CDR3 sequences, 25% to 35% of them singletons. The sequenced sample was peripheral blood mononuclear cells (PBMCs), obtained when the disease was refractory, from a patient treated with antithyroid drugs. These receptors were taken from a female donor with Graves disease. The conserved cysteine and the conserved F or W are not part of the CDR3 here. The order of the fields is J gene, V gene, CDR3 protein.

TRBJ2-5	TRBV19	ASSVGVGQETQY
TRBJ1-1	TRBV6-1	ASSPSTGPTSEAF
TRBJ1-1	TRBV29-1	SVVNRATEAF
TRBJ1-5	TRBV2	ASSGRGWGNQPQH
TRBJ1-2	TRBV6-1	ASKSTANYGYT
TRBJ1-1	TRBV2	ASTTGGIRGTEAF
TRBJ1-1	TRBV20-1	SASTDRATEAF
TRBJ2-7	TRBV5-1	ASSLDGGEGEQY
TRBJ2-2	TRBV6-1	ASRGQGAGTGELF
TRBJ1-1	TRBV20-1	SASPPGGLFTEAF
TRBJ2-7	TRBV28	ASTYRGASTYEQY
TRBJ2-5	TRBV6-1	DPFGGDETQY
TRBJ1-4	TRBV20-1	SASSRVSAREKLF
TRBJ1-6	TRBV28	ASITAGRGHNPPLH
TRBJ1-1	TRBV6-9	ASSYSNRANTEAF
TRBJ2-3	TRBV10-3	AISPGGTQY
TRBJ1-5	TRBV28	ASSLIRVSQPQH
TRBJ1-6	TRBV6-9	ASSYGTDYNSPLH
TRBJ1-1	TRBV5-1	ASRGTGISAEAF
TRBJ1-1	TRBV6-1	ASSEGQRRNTEAF
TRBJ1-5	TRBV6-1	ASSETLSGESNQPQH
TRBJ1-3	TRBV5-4	ASSLSQGPGNTIY
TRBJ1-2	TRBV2	ASSERGLANYGYT
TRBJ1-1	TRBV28	ASSRGRGQGGHTEAF
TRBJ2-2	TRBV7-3	ASSPRGAGVNTGELF
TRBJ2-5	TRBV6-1	ASRREDRSGKETQY
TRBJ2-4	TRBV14	ASSRSIAGTSGSWNIQY
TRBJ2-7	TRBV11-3	ASSFNGRGEQY
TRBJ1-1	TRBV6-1	ASSERQGSEAF
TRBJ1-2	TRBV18	ASSTNYGYT
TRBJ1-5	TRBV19	ASTTLGTNQPQH
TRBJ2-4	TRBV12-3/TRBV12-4	ASSPGGLTKNIQY
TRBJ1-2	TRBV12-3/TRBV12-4	ASIGITHYGYT
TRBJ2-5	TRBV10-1	ASSPDREKTQY
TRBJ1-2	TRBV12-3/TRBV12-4	ASSFKGHRDTEGYT
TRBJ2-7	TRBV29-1	SVGTGGPYEQC
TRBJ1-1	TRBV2	ASSVGQKNTEAF
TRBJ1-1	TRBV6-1	ASYTWGKNTEAF
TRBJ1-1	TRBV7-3	ASSLIMGLNTEAF
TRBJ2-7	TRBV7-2	ASSLGGGRAAYEQY
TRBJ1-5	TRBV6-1	ATMARTGANQPQH
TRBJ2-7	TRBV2	ASSLTGALTYEQY
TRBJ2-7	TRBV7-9	ASSLGQGKPYEQY
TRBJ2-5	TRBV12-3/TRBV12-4	ASSFSGWEETQY
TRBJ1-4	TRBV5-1	ASSAGQDYEKLF
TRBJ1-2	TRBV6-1	ASSEGQGLSYGYT
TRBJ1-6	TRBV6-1	ASSPPGGSGSPLH